One and the same sample provided the 13 T cell receptor beta chains below, sequenced in a study of cytotoxic CD8 clonotypes in ibrutinib-treated CLL. Some clones are missing from TCRdb's copy, which holds only in-frame ones; the method was immunoSEQ multiplex PCR. Counted here are over 65,000 clones, 75% to 85% occurring once; the ten biggest clones make up 4.8%. Material: PBMCs, obtained after 12 months of ibrutinib treatment. The receptors were sampled from a human donor with chronic lymphocytic leukemia.

This chain connects TRBV30 to TRBJ2-5, with D hard to call. The V gene lost 0 bases and the J gene lost 1 base, with 9 bases spanning the gap. CDR3 length: 14 residues. CDR1 GTSNPN and CDR2 SVGIG come from the germline V gene (reference sequence). The CDR3 is CAWSVGPGQETQYF. The CDR3 DNA sequence: TGTGCCTGGAGTGTAGGGCCAGGCCAAGAGACCCAGTACTTC.

J is TRBJ2-2 and V is TRBV5-1; a weak D match, TRBD1 (6 bases). In germline, CDR1 is SGHRS, CDR2 YFSETQ. V was cut by 4 bases and J by 8 bases, with 24 bases left in between. This CDR3 has 17 amino acids. The CDR3 reads CASSPAGTQFGMGELFF. DNA of the CDR3: TGCGCCAGCAGCCCCGCCGGGACACAGTTCGGGATGGGGGAGCTGTTTTTT.

This clone occurred once. The V call is TRBV5-6, the J call TRBJ1-2; weak D call: TRBD1 (6 bases). CDR3 length: 13 amino acids. Between the trimmed V and J ends, which lost 4 bases and 4 bases, there was a span of 11 bases. Germline lookup yields CDR1 SGHDT and CDR2 YYEEEE. For the CDR3, the DNA is TGTGCCAGCAGCCAGCAGGGGAGCTATGGCTACACCTTC. This gives the protein CASSQQGSYGYTF. Supplemented by reference TRBV5-6 and TRBJ1-2, the full variable domain reads DAGVTQSPTHLIKTRGQQVTLRCSPKSGHDTVSWYQQALGQGPQFIFQYYEEEERQRGNFPDRFSGHQFPNYSSELNVNALLLGDSALYLCASSQQGSYGYTFGSGTRLTVV.

The CDR3 region is CASSPRSGTAQETQYF. For the CDR3, the DNA is TGTGCCAGCAGCCCGAGGTCCGGGACCGCACAAGAGACCCAGTACTTC. The chain joins TRBV7-2 to TRBJ2-5; D possibly uses TRBD1 or TRBD2 (5 bases each). CDR1 and CDR2 (germline): SGHTA, FQGNSA. This CDR3 contains 16 residues. Trimming cost V 5 bases and J 2 bases, with 18 bases left between them.

Remarks on this clone: At the DNA level, this CDR3 is encoded by other sequences in the same sample as well. The chain carries TRBV7-3 and TRBJ1-1; D might be TRBD1 (5 bases). This CDR3 has 14 amino acids. Germline CDR1 SGHTA, CDR2 FQGTGA. Trimming cost V 5 bases and J 5 bases, with 15 bases left between them. The DNA for the CDR3 is TGTGCCAGCAGCCCCCGGGGGAGTGGAACTGAAGCTTTCTTT. Protein product: CASSPRGSGTEAFF.

The rearrangement uses TRBV10-3 and TRBJ2-3, with 10 bases matching TRBD1. The CDR3 has 14 amino acids. Germline V CDR1 and CDR2: ENHRY, SYGVKD. The V segment lost 6 bases and the J segment 5 bases; nucleotides outside the gene matches: 5. CDR3 protein: CAISRQGAGDTQYF. CDR3 nucleotide sequence: TGTGCCATCAGCCGACAGGGGGCCGGAGATACGCAGTATTTT.

The rearrangement uses TRBV10-3 and TRBJ2-7; D possibly corresponds to TRBD1 (6 bases). Germline-derived CDR1 and CDR2 are ENHRY and SYGVKD. This CDR3 spans 13 amino acids. Trimming shortened V by 8 bases and J by 10 bases, and 21 bases separated the two germline ends. As DNA, the CDR3 is TGTGCCATCGGGAGTCCCACTACAGGGCCCCAGTACTTC. Its protein is CAIGSPTTGPQYF.

The V gene is TRBV7-2, the J gene TRBJ2-5, with unresolved D. Germline CDR1 SGHTA, CDR2 FQGNSA. Trimming shortened V by 5 bases and J by 5 bases, and 15 bases separated the two germline ends. This CDR3 is built from 14 residues. This CDR3 is CASSPPNWWETQYF. The CDR3 DNA reads as TGTGCCAGCAGCCCGCCCAACTGGTGGGAGACCCAGTACTTC.

The rearrangement links TRBV7-6 to TRBJ1-3; D is uncertain. This CDR3 spans 12 amino acids. Trimming took 5 bases from V and 4 from J, leaving 6 bases between them. Germline V gives CDR1 SGHVS, CDR2 FNYEAQ. In DNA, the CDR3 is TGTGCCAGCAGCCTCGGGGGAAACACCATATATTTT. It yields the protein CASSLGGNTIYF.

The chain recombines TRBV7-9 with TRBJ1-1, with D perhaps TRBD1 (6 bases). V gave up 7 bases and J gave up 0 bases, with 9 bases separating them. CDR3 length: 13 residues. Germline-derived CDR1 and CDR2 are SEHNR and FQNEAQ (reference sequence). CDR3 nucleotide sequence: TGTGCCAGCATCAGGGACATGAACACTGAAGCTTTCTTT. Encoded protein: CASIRDMNTEAFF.

This sequence joins TRBV7-7 and TRBJ2-1; 10 bases match TRBD2. Trimming took 5 bases from V and 5 from J; bases not matched to a gene: 6. The CDR3 sequence is 15 residues long. Germline V gene data show CDR1 as SSHAT and CDR2 as FNYEAQ (reference sequence). CDR3 amino acids: CASSPGTSADNEQFF. The CDR3 DNA reads TGTGCCAGCAGCCCGGGGACTAGCGCCGACAATGAGCAGTTCTTC.

This clone was detected only once. The chain is built from TRBV19 and TRBJ2-7, with a possible D match to TRBD2 (5 bases). Germline CDR1 and CDR2: LNHDA and SQIVND (reference sequence). The CDR3 runs 15 residues. Trimming removed 2 bases at V and 2 bases at J, with 13 bases between. This CDR3 reads CASSIQRSLPYEQYF. DNA for the CDR3: TGTGCCAGTAGTATACAGCGGTCCTTGCCCTACGAGCAGTACTTC. Drawing the rest from reference TRBV19 and TRBJ2-7, the complete variable domain is DGGITQSPKYLFRKEGQNVTLSCEQNLNHDAMYWYRQDPGQGLRLIYYSQIVNDFQKGDIAEGYSVSREKKESFPLTVTSAQKNPTAFYLCASSIQRSLPYEQYFGPGTRLTVT.

The chain has TRBV5-6 and TRBJ1-4; TRBD1 is a possible D gene (6 bases). V lost 0 bases, J lost 6 bases, and 15 bases lay in between. This CDR3 has 16 residues. CDR1 is SGHDT and CDR2 is YYEEEE in the germline V gene. CDR3 in amino acids: CASSLATGARHEKLFF. The CDR3 bases are TGTGCCAGCAGCTTGGCCACGGGGGCCCGCCATGAAAAACTGTTTTTT.